Shown below are 18 T cell receptor beta chains from a single sample sequenced in a study of immune heterogeneity within non-small cell lung tumors. The template for each sample was roughly 610 ng of genomic DNA, which had been extracted from bulk tumor tissue. Several biopsies were spaced far apart within each primary tumor and obtained as surgery took place. Each patient presented with untreated, newly diagnosed non-small cell lung cancer and received curative surgery. TCR beta CDR3 amplification used multiplex PCR with 32 V and 13 J primers. Using its own MiXCR run on the multiplex PCR reads, TCRdb lists one record per CDR3 protein. This sample yields about 2,000 distinct CDR3 sequences, of which around 30% are seen a single time; approximately 15% belongs to the top ten. Source material: lung tumor tissue. The receptors originated from a man aged 55 to 70 with non-small cell lung cancer.

This clonotype was counted between two and nine times. Here the CDR3 DNA reads TGTGCCAGCAGTTTAGAGGCCTCGACAGAGAATGAGCAGTTCTTC. Protein sequence: CASSLEASTENEQFF. The chain combines TRBV28 with TRBJ2-1; maybe TRBD1 (5 bases). The CDR3 covers 15 residues. Germline loops: CDR1 MDHEN, CDR2 SYDVKM. V was clipped by 2 bases and J by 7 bases, with 15 bases between them.

Worth noting for this clonotype: The germline gene is not matched at one end of the junction; a read error may be the cause. CDR3 amino acids: CASSESSGAKNIQYF. CDR3 coding DNA: TGCGCCAGCAGTGAGTCGTCCGGAGCCAAAAACATTCAGTACTTC. The V gene is TRBV6-9, the J gene TRBJ2-4, with unresolved D. The CDR3 runs to 15 residues. Germline V gene sequence: CDR1 MNHGY, CDR2 SVAAGI.

The V gene is TRBV19, the J gene TRBJ2-7, with 10 bases aligning to TRBD1. V trimming: 5 bases; J trimming: 7 bases; junction bases outside the gene matches: 5. The CDR3 covers 13 residues. CDR1 is LNHDA and CDR2 is SQIVND in the germline V gene (reference sequence). The CDR3 here is CASSDRGQGEQYF. CDR3 DNA: TGTGCCAGTAGTGACAGGGGGCAGGGAGAGCAGTACTTC.

In the case of this clonotype: Mismatch with germline at one junction end may stem from a read error. The rearrangement joins TRBV6-2 or TRBV6-3 to TRBJ1-1; D remains ambiguous. CDR1 and CDR2 (germline): MNHEY, SVGEGT. The CDR3 has 15 amino acids. CDR3 amino acids: CASKGPAGDHTESFF. DNA for the CDR3: TGTGCCAGCAAGGGCCCCGCCGGGGATCACACTGAATCTTTCTTT.

A remark on this clonotype: It may be a read error: a sequence one base away is much more abundant. The rearrangement uses TRBV6-2 or TRBV6-3 and TRBJ2-1, with a possible D match to TRBD2 (6 bases). The CDR3 length is 13 residues. CDR1 and CDR2 (germline): MNHEY, SVGEGT. This chain's CDR3 is CGTSGESHNEQFF. CDR3 nucleotide sequence: TGTGGCACCTCGGGAGAATCCCACAATGAGCAGTTCTTC.

The chain carries TRBV3-1 and TRBJ2-5; either TRBD1 or TRBD2 may supply D (5 bases each). The germline V gene encodes CDR1 LGHDT and CDR2 YNNKEL (reference sequence). Trimming left V 1 base short and J 4 bases short, with 10 bases between. The CDR3 is 14 residues long. This CDR3 reads CASSQVPGPETQYF. The CDR3 DNA sequence: TGTGCCAGCAGCCAAGTCCCGGGGCCAGAGACCCAGTACTTC.

This clonotype was found a few times. The chain combines TRBV20-1 with TRBJ2-1; 11 bases map to TRBD2. The germline V gene has CDR1 DFQATT and CDR2 SNEGSKA (reference sequence). J lost 5 bases, V lost 5 bases, and 8 bases had no gene match. The CDR3 is 15 amino acids. CDR3 nucleotide sequence: TGCAGTGCTGGCACTAGCGGGGGTTACAACAATGAGCAGTTCTTC. Its protein is CSAGTSGGYNNEQFF.

The J gene is TRBJ1-1, the V gene TRBV4-1; TRBD1 matches at 7 bases. Germline assignment: CDR1 MGHRA and CDR2 YSYEKL. The CDR3 consists of 13 residues. J gave up 4 bases and V 4 bases, and 3 bases lay outside the gene matches. The CDR3 sequence: CASSPTGSTEAFF. The CDR3 DNA follows: TGCGCCAGCAGCCCGACAGGGTCCACTGAAGCTTTCTTT.

Notes on this clonotype: Mismatch with germline at one junction end may stem from a read error. The chain employs TRBV16 and TRBJ2-6, with D perhaps matching TRBD1 (5 bases). Germline V CDR1 and CDR2: KGHSY, FQNENV. The CDR3 totals 14 residues. The CDR3, as DNA: TGTGCCAGCAGCCCAGGGTCTGGGGCCAACGCCCTGACTTTC. It translates to CASSPGSGANALTF.

The chain joins TRBV6-2 or TRBV6-3 to TRBJ2-7; D remains ambiguous. The CDR3 loop spans 12 amino acids. V was trimmed by 6 bases and J by 3 bases, leaving 9 bases between them. Germline loops: CDR1 MNHEY, CDR2 SVGEGT. CDR3 residues: CASRQNNYEQYF. DNA of the CDR3: TGTGCCAGCAGACAAAACAACTACGAGCAGTACTTC.

This clonotype is judged medium-sized. The chain combines TRBV2 with TRBJ1-4; TRBD1 is a possible D gene (5 bases). The CDR3 is made up of 15 amino acids. V dropped 6 bases and J dropped 7 bases, with 18 bases sitting between them. Germline assignment: CDR1 SNHLY and CDR2 FYNNEI. The CDR3 protein is CASSGPGRRGEKLFF. CDR3 DNA: TGTGCCAGCAGCGGACCGGGACGGAGGGGTGAAAAACTGTTTTTT.

By sample fraction, this clonotype is large. The chain carries TRBV16 and TRBJ2-3, with D perhaps given as TRBD1 or TRBD2 (5 bases each). Per the germline V gene, CDR1 is KGHSY and CDR2 is FQNENV. The CDR3 contains 15 residues. V dropped 0 bases and J dropped 3 bases, with 10 bases sitting between them. The CDR3 sequence is CASSQSRGATDTQYF. CDR3 nucleotides: TGTGCCAGCAGCCAATCGCGAGGGGCTACAGATACGCAGTATTTT.

This clonotype has just one count. A read error may be the cause here, since a much bigger clone is one base away. The chain employs TRBV6-2 or TRBV6-3 and TRBJ2-7, with a tentative D call TRBD2 (5 bases). The V and J ends lost 2 bases and 3 bases respectively, with 14 bases between them. This CDR3 is 15 amino acids long. The germline V gene encodes CDR1 MNHEY and CDR2 SVGEGT. DNA for the CDR3: TGTGCCAGCAGTTACACCGGGAAAGGGCACTACGAGCAGTACTTC. Residues: CASSYTGKGHYEQYF.

In its sample, this clonotype ranks as medium-sized (0.01 to 0.1%). The chain carries TRBV4-1 and TRBJ2-3; D uncertain. This CDR3 is 13 amino acids long. The germline V gene has CDR1 MGHRA and CDR2 YSYEKL. With 4 bases removed from V and 3 bases from J, the gap between germline ends came to 8 bases. Here the CDR3 DNA reads TGCGCCAGCAGCCGAATCGGTACAGATACGCAGTATTTT. Its translation is CASSRIGTDTQYF.

The chain has TRBV20-1 and TRBJ2-1, with D maybe TRBD2 (5 bases). V shed 4 bases and J shed 13 bases, with 14 bases lying between them. From germline, CDR1 is DFQATT and CDR2 SNEGSKA (reference sequence). The CDR3 runs 11 residues. The CDR3 region has the DNA TGCAGTGCTATAGGAGGCACCTCTCAGTTCTTC. It codes for CSAIGGTSQFF.

This clonotype showed up just a few times. The chain links TRBV6-1 to TRBJ2-2; 7 bases match TRBD2. V was pared by 5 bases and J by 3 bases, with 6 bases of the junction left unmatched. Germline loops: CDR1 MNHNS, CDR2 SASEGT. CDR3 size: 15 residues. The CDR3 sequence is CASSYSGTYTGELFF. The CDR3 DNA is TGTGCCAGCAGTTACAGCGGGACCTACACCGGGGAGCTGTTTTTT.

In this sample, this clonotype turned up once. This may arise from a read error, as a much more abundant clone is one base away. The chain combines TRBV4-3 with TRBJ1-4; no reliable D call. Per the germline V gene, CDR1 is LGHNA and CDR2 is YSLEER. The length of the CDR3 is 13 residues. The CDR3 DNA sequence: TGCGCCAGCATCCAAGATCGTAGGCTACAACTGTTTTTT. This codes for CASIQDRRLQLFF.

The chain has TRBV13 and TRBJ1-1, with TRBD1 identical over 9 bases. Germline loops: CDR1 PRHDT, CDR2 FYEKMQ (reference sequence). The CDR3 runs to 18 residues. The ends lost 1 base at V and 0 bases at J; junction bases unmatched: 9. The CDR3 DNA reads as TGTGCCAGCAGCTTAGCTCGGACAGGGGAGGTCATGAACACTGAAGCTTTCTTT. Amino acid sequence: CASSLARTGEVMNTEAFF.